The entry below describes one T cell receptor beta chain. Its matching antigen is unknown. Germline and junction disagree at one end, which may indicate a read error. CDR3 size: 14 residues. The source of the sample is a study of T cells in Graves' hyperthyroidism and ophthalmopathy. Findings and caveats of the study: Ophthalmopathy got predicted by the model a median approximately six months before its onset. Most clonotypes that expanded in the thyroid above 0.001 also showed up in blood.

Criteria for exclusion of patients were uncontrolled infection, other autoimmune disease, pregnancy or lactation. It was RNA transcripts that yielded the amplified TCR beta CDR3 regions. HTBI primers were employed in a first-round RT-PCR of the TCR CDR3. TCRdb re-derived calls from the multiplex PCR reads in MiXCR, one entry per CDR3 protein. This table holds about 420,000 distinct CDR3 sequences, roughly 15% found once. This clonotype was sampled from a woman younger than 30 with Graves' hyperthyroidism. This sequence joins TRBV12-3 or TRBV12-4 and TRBJ2-1; a possible D gene is TRBD2 (5 bases). Input material: blood. DNA for the CDR3: TGTGCCAGCAATTTATCAGAGGGAAGCAATGAGCAGTTCTTC. Translating gives CASNLSEGSNEQFF.